The 6 T cell receptor beta chains below all came from one sample that was sequenced in a study of T cell clusters in autoimmune cytopenias. TRB amplification used around 0.25 ug of peripheral blood genomic DNA. Multiplex touch-down PCR amplified TRB using TRB-A and TRB-B pools in one tube. No DNA is given; TCRdb re-called the multiplex PCR reads and lists each CDR3 protein once. The data include about 3,800 distinct CDR3 sequences; the top ten clones carry under 30%. Sequencing input: peripheral blood. These receptors were taken from a human donor with an autoimmune cytopenia or autoimmune hepatitis (not recorded which).

This sequence joins TRBV7-9 and TRBJ2-4. CDR1 is SEHNR, CDR2 FQNEAQ, per germline (reference sequence). The CDR3 extends over 15 amino acids. CDR3 amino acids: CASSFDGLAKNIQYF.

The chain recombines TRBV4-3 with TRBJ2-1. Germline V lookup: CDR1 LGHNA, CDR2 YSLEER. This CDR3 has 13 amino acids. CDR3 region: CASSQERGNEQFF.

By frequency, this clonotype is medium-sized. The chain joins TRBV19 to TRBJ1-1; TCRdb selects TRBD1, and the lack of DNA leaves this call unchecked. Germline assignment: CDR1 LNHDA and CDR2 SQIVND (reference sequence). This CDR3 region has 14 residues. The CDR3 is CASNIAGRNTEAFF.

By frequency, this clonotype registers medium-sized. V is TRBV18 and J is TRBJ1-5. Germline lookup yields CDR1 KGHSH and CDR2 LQKENI. The CDR3 runs to 13 residues. Here the CDR3 reads CASSPRTAEPQHF.

The chain is built from TRBV28 and TRBJ2-1; TCRdb outputs TRBD1, but without DNA this stays unchecked. The CDR3 has 17 residues. Per the germline V gene, CDR1 is MDHEN and CDR2 is SYDVKM. The CDR3: CASSFTNGWAGNNEQFF.

The chain has TRBV30 and TRBJ1-4; TCRdb returns TRBD1, unconfirmable since there is no DNA. The germline V gene has CDR1 GTSNPN and CDR2 SVGIG (reference sequence). The CDR3 has 18 residues. The CDR3 here is CAWSRGTGGWATNEKLFF.